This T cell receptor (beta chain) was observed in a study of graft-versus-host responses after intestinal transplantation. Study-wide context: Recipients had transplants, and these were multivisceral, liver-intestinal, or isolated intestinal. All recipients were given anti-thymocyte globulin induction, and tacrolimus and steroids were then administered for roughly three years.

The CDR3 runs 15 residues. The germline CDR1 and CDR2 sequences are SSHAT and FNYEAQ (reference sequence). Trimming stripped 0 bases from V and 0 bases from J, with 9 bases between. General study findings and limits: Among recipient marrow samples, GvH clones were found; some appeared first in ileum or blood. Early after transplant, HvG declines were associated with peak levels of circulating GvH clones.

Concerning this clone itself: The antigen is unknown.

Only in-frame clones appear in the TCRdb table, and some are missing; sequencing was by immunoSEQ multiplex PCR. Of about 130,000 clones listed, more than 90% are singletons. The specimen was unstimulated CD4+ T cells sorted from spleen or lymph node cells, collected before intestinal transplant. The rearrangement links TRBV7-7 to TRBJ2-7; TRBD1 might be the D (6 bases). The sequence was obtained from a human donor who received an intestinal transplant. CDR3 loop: CASSLAQGPSYEQYF. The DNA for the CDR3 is TGTGCCAGCAGCTTAGCACAGGGACCCTCCTACGAGCAGTACTTC.